This T cell receptor beta chain was observed in a study of CD8 T cells in Susac syndrome. Study-wide findings and caveats: As the study acknowledged, the number of individuals who were part of its TCR sequencing and HLA analysis was relatively small.

There are 15 residues in the CDR3. Germline CDR1 and CDR2: SGHRS and YFSETQ. V lost 6 bases, J lost 3 bases, and 7 bases stayed unmatched. It was healthy donors who served as the controls, matched for age and sex. The CD8+ and CD4+ T cells were isolated magnetically using a negative isolation approach, whereas the TEMRA cells were enriched by FACS. RNA in amounts of about 0.5 to 1 ug was reverse transcribed with random hexamers. Amplification of TCR beta CDR3 used immunoSEQ multiplex PCR across 54 Vbeta and 13 Jbeta. MiXCR was run by TCRdb on the immunoSEQ multiplex PCR reads, yielding one entry per CDR3 protein. The sample holds around 99,000 distinct CDR3 sequences, about 95% seen once. Details on this clonotype: Its antigen is currently unknown.

The genes are TRBV5-1 and TRBJ2-2, with 8 bases lining up with TRBD1. This TCR came from a human donor in good health. The specimen sequenced was CD4+ T cells from PBMCs. CDR3: CASTPGQVDTGELFF. CDR3 DNA: TGCGCCAGCACCCCGGGACAGGTGGACACCGGGGAGCTGTTTTTT.